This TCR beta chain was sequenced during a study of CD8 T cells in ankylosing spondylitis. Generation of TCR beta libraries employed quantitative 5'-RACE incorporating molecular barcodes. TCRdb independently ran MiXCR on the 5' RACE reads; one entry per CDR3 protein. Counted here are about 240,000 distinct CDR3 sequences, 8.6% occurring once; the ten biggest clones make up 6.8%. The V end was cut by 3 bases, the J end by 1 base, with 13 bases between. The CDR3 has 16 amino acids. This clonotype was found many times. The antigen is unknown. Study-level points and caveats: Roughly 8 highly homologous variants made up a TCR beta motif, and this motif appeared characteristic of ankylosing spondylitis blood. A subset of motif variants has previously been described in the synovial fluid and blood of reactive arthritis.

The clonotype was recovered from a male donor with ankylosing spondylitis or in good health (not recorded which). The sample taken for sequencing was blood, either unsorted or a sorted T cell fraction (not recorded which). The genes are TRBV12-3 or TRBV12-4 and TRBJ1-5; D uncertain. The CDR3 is CASSFPLAPSNQPQHF. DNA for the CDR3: TGTGCCAGCAGTTTCCCCTTGGCACCAAGCAATCAGCCCCAGCATTTT.